A selection of T cell receptor beta chains follows, all from one sample in a study of blood T cell repertoires in COVID-19. TCRdb's copy holds only in-frame clones and misses some; the assay was immunoSEQ multiplex PCR. The repertoire has over 90,000 clones, over 65% of them found once; the top ten carry 3.9%. The source material was peripheral blood. These receptors were collected from a man between 65 and 79 years old with COVID-19, enrolled during active disease. The CDR3 runs from the conserved cysteine through the conserved F or W. The D gene is left open where the match is weak. Expanded clones are given a class, and other clones once, few, many or no size at all.

V,D,size,J,CDR3,DNA
TRBV7-9,.,.,TRBJ1-2,CASSLSRTDDYGYTF,TGTGCCAGCAGCTTATCCCGGACAGACGACTATGGCTACACCTTC
TRBV27,TRBD1,few,TRBJ2-2,CASSSYTTHYGTGVLNTGELFF,TGTGCCAGCAGTTCCTATACGACCCACTATGGAACAGGGGTCCTCAACACCGGGGAGCTGTTTTTT
TRBV6-2/TRBV6-3,.,.,TRBJ2-4,CASSRTGNSKNIQYF,TGTGCCAGCAGTCGTACCGGGAACAGCAAAAACATTCAGTACTTC
TRBV5-6,TRBD1,.,TRBJ2-3,CASSSRTGGDTQYF,TGTGCCAGCAGCTCTAGGACAGGGGGGGATACGCAGTATTTT
TRBV7-9,.,.,TRBJ1-5,CASSLGQANQPQHF,TGTGCCAGCAGCTTAGGACAGGCCAATCAGCCCCAGCATTTT
TRBV6-1,TRBD2,.,TRBJ2-5,CASSETSGEVETQYF,TGTGCCAGCAGTGAGACTAGCGGGGAGGTGGAGACCCAGTACTTC
TRBV9,.,.,TRBJ2-1,CASSVVSGDYNEQFF,TGTGCCAGCAGCGTAGTTAGCGGAGACTACAATGAGCAGTTCTTC
TRBV6-2/TRBV6-3,.,.,TRBJ2-4,CASSYPRWGTKNIQYF,TGTGCCAGCAGTTACCCCCGTTGGGGGACAAAAAACATTCAGTACTTC
TRBV5-1,.,.,TRBJ1-4,CASSLDSPNEKLFF,TGCGCCAGCAGCTTGGACAGTCCGAATGAAAAACTGTTTTTT
TRBV5-1,.,.,TRBJ2-2,CASSLQPQGNTGELFF,TGCGCCAGCAGCTTACAACCTCAGGGGAACACCGGGGAGCTGTTTTTT
TRBV5-1,.,.,TRBJ1-4,CASSPDRLDEKLFF,TGCGCCAGCAGCCCTGACCGACTGGATGAAAAACTGTTTTTT
TRBV5-1,.,.,TRBJ2-7,CASSLGYRDHEQYF,TGCGCCAGCAGCTTGGGTTACAGGGACCACGAGCAGTACTTC
TRBV24-1,TRBD1,.,TRBJ2-6,CATSPGGSGANVLTF,TGTGCCACCAGCCCAGGGGGCTCTGGGGCCAACGTCCTGACTTTC
TRBV11-2,.,.,TRBJ2-3,CASSLDWGSIDTQYF,TGTGCCAGCAGCTTAGACTGGGGCTCAATAGATACGCAGTATTTT
TRBV7-2,.,.,TRBJ2-1,CASSLEGTTGYNEQFF,TGTGCCAGCAGCTTAGAAGGGACAACCGGCTACAATGAGCAGTTCTTC
TRBV5-6,TRBD2,once,TRBJ2-2,CASSLVLSSGSRVGELFF,TGTGCCAGCAGCTTAGTTCTCTCTAGCGGGAGCCGGGTCGGGGAGCTGTTTTTT
TRBV7-3,.,.,TRBJ2-2,CASSLLGGTNTGELFF,TGTGCCAGCAGCTTACTCGGCGGTACGAACACCGGGGAGCTGTTTTTT
TRBV6-6,TRBD2,.,TRBJ2-7,CASRHRTSDYEQYF,TGTGCCAGCAGACATAGGACTAGCGACTACGAGCAGTACTTC
TRBV6-2/TRBV6-3,TRBD2,.,TRBJ2-7,CASSYSRVAGPYEQYF,TGTGCCAGCAGTTACTCAAGAGTAGCGGGACCCTACGAGCAGTACTTC
TRBV5-1,.,.,TRBJ1-4,CASSPRGGRDEKLFF,TGCGCCAGCAGCCCGAGGGGGGGCAGAGATGAAAAACTGTTTTTT
TRBV27,.,.,TRBJ2-5,CASSLSRVGGETQYF,TGTGCCAGCAGTTTATCCCGCGTCGGGGGAGAGACCCAGTACTTC
TRBV4-1,.,.,TRBJ1-1,CASSQGGRTEAFF,TGCGCCAGCAGCCAAGGGGGGCGGACTGAAGCTTTCTTT
TRBV19,TRBD1,.,TRBJ2-7,CASSIGGGTGVDYEQYF,TGTGCCAGTAGTATAGGCGGCGGTACAGGGGTCGACTACGAGCAGTACTTC
TRBV5-1,.,.,TRBJ1-5,CASSFNGGGDQPQHF,TGCGCCAGCAGCTTCAATGGGGGGGGAGATCAGCCCCAGCATTTT
TRBV27,.,.,TRBJ1-5,CASSSTGYQPQHF,TGTGCCAGCAGTTCTACAGGGTATCAGCCCCAGCATTTT
TRBV9,TRBD1,many,TRBJ1-3,CASSTNPQGISGNTIYF,TGTGCCAGCAGCACAAATCCACAGGGGATCTCTGGAAACACCATATATTTT
TRBV15,TRBD1,.,TRBJ1-5,CATSRARDRLDQPQHF,TGTGCCACCAGCAGGGCCCGGGACAGGTTAGATCAGCCCCAGCATTTT
TRBV19,.,few,TRBJ1-1,CASLPNGINTEAFF,TGTGCCAGTCTACCGAACGGGATTAACACTGAAGCTTTCTTT
TRBV6-6,TRBD1,few,TRBJ1-2,CATQIGQGGYTF,TGTGCCACCCAAATCGGACAGGGAGGCTACACCTTC
TRBV3-1/TRBV3-2,.,.,TRBJ1-3,CASSPWGPLELSGNTIYF,TGTGCCAGCAGCCCTTGGGGCCCCCTTGAACTCTCTGGAAACACCATATATTTT
TRBV15,TRBD1,.,TRBJ1-5,CATTRTGAYGEPQHF,TGTGCCACCACCAGGACAGGGGCCTACGGGGAGCCCCAGCATTTT
TRBV30,TRBD2,.,TRBJ2-3,CAWSRLAVQGTQYF,TGTGCCTGGAGTCGACTAGCGGTCCAGGGTACGCAGTATTTT
TRBV9,TRBD1,.,TRBJ2-4,CASSDPRGTNIQYF,TGTGCCAGCAGCGACCCCAGGGGGACAAACATTCAGTACTTC
TRBV7-9,.,.,TRBJ2-1,CASSVQGLGEQFF,TGTGCCAGCAGCGTTCAGGGCCTGGGTGAGCAGTTCTTC
TRBV9,.,once,TRBJ2-7,CASSAGTPSYEQYF,TGTGCCAGCAGCGCCGGGACTCCATCCTACGAGCAGTACTTC
TRBV23-1,.,.,TRBJ1-1,CASHGGSHTEAFF,TGCGCCAGCCATGGAGGCTCACACACTGAAGCTTTCTTT
TRBV28,.,.,TRBJ1-5,CASSDRGSQPQHF,TGTGCCAGCAGTGACCGGGGAAGCCAGCCCCAGCATTTT
TRBV7-9,TRBD1,.,TRBJ2-3,CASSLDVTGDTDTQYF,TGTGCCAGCAGCTTAGACGTGACAGGGGACACAGATACGCAGTATTTT
TRBV28,.,.,TRBJ2-7,CASRHPRGLDEQYF,TGTGCCAGCAGACACCCCAGGGGCCTCGACGAGCAGTACTTC
TRBV5-1,TRBD2,.,TRBJ2-7,CASSEASGLPYEQYF,TGCGCCAGCAGCGAGGCTAGCGGGCTCCCCTACGAGCAGTACTTC
TRBV29-1,.,.,TRBJ1-4,CSVETQVNEKLFF,TGCAGCGTTGAAACGCAGGTCAATGAAAAACTGTTTTTT
TRBV24-1,.,few,TRBJ2-3,CATGGSGSTGGLTDTQYF,TGTGCCACAGGGGGCAGCGGGAGTACGGGGGGACTCACAGATACGCAGTATTTT
TRBV5-6,.,.,TRBJ2-1,CASSRDGNEQFF,TGTGCCAGCAGCCGGGATGGGAATGAGCAGTTCTTC